This TCR beta chain was observed in a study of shared clonotypes between healthy human individuals. To note about this clone: Other DNA sequences of this sample code for an identical CDR3.

CD45RO-negative, CCR7-positively selected cells formed the naive CD8 fraction, excluding terminally differentiated effector memory CD45RA+ cells. Sequenced by immunoSEQ multiplex PCR; TCRdb stores in-frame clones only, minus some. The sample shows roughly 2.1 million clones, 93% of them seen only once. Germline V gene data show CDR1 as MNHEY and CDR2 as SMNVEV (reference sequence). The CDR3 spans 13 residues. Deletions cut 6 bases from V and 7 bases from J, with 13 bases between. The receptor's source is a man younger than 35 in good health. Some clones in this sample may be carry-over from other donors' samples. V and J are TRBV27 and TRBJ1-5, with a weak D call TRBD1 (5 bases). The specimen was naive CD8+ T cells from PBMCs. DNA of the CDR3: TGTGCCAGCAGCTACGGAAGGGGCCAGCCCCAGCATTTT. It specifies CASSYGRGQPQHF.